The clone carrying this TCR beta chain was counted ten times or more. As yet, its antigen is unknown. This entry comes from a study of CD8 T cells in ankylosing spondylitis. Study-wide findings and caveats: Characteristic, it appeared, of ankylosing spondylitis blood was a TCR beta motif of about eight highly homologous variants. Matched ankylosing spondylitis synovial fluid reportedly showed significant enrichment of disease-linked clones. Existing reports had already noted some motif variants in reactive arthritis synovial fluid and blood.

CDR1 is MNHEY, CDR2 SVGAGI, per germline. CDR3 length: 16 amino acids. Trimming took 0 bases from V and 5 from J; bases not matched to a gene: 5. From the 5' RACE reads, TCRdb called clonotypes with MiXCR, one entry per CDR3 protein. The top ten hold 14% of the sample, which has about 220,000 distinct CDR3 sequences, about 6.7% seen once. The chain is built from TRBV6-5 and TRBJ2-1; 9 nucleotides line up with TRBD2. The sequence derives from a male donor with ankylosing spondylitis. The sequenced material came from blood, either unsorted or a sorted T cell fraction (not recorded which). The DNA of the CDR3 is TGTGCCAGCAGTTACTCGGGGCTAGCGGGGAACAATGAGCAGTTCTTC. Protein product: CASSYSGLAGNNEQFF.